The 10 T cell receptor beta chains below were found in one sample sequenced in a study of T cell responses to AZD1222 COVID-19 vaccine. Produced via immunoSEQ multiplex PCR; TCRdb's table is partial and in-frame only. The sample holds about 140,000 clones; 80% to 95% are singletons and the top ten take roughly 5.1%. The sample consisted of peripheral blood, taken on day 0 of AZD1222 vaccination. These receptors all stem from an adult in good health.

The rearrangement uses TRBV15 and TRBJ2-3; D is possibly TRBD2 (7 bases). Trimming stripped 9 bases from V and 2 bases from J, with 21 bases between. Germline V gene sequence: CDR1 LNHNV, CDR2 YYDKDF (reference sequence). There are 16 residues in the CDR3. CDR3: CATRRAGATDTDTQYF. CDR3 nucleotides: TGTGCCACAAGGAGGGCGGGGGCTACAGACACAGATACGCAGTATTTT.

The count of this clone is one. The V gene is TRBV21-1, the J gene TRBJ2-4; the DNA was not used to check the table's D call, TRBD2. TRBV21-1 is recorded as a pseudogene. The CDR3 loop spans 16 amino acids. CDR3 amino acids: CASSKAADLAKNIQYF. The CDR3 nucleotides read TGTGCCAGCAGCAAGGCGGCAGACCTAGCCAAAAACATTCAGTACTTC.

The chain carries TRBV7-9 and TRBJ1-4, with D maybe TRBD1 (5 bases). The germline CDR1 and CDR2 sequences are SEHNR and FQNEAQ (reference sequence). CDR3 length: 13 residues. The V end was cut by 3 bases, the J end by 8 bases, with 10 bases between. The CDR3 coding sequence is TGTGCCAGCAGCTTTGATGGGGACGAAAAACTGTTTTTT. Its protein product is CASSFDGDEKLFF.

This rearrangement joins TRBV11-2 to TRBJ1-6; D unresolved. Germline CDR1 and CDR2: SGHAT and FQNNGV. V lost 5 bases and J 0 bases, leaving 8 bases between the germline ends. The CDR3 has 15 amino acids. The CDR3 here is CASSAASSYNSPLHF. In DNA, the CDR3 is TGTGCCAGCAGCGCGGCAAGCTCCTATAATTCACCCCTCCACTTT.

This chain connects TRBV5-1 to TRBJ1-2; unclear D gene. Trimming shortened V by 0 bases and J by 9 bases, and 12 bases separated the two germline ends. The CDR3 covers 13 residues. Germline V gives CDR1 SGHRS, CDR2 YFSETQ. This CDR3 is CASSLEEAVSYTF. The CDR3 DNA sequence: TGCGCCAGCAGCTTGGAGGAGGCGGTCAGCTACACCTTC. The full variable domain, rest sourced from reference TRBV5-1 and TRBJ1-2, is KAGVTQTPRYLIKTRGQQVTLSCSPISGHRSVSWYQQTPGQGLQFLFEYFSETQRNKGNFPGRFSGRQFSNSRSEMNVSTLELGDSALYLCASSLEEAVSYTFGSGTRLTVV.

The chain is built from TRBV6-5 and TRBJ1-1; D perhaps matches TRBD1 (6 bases). There are 14 residues in the CDR3. V was clipped by 6 bases and J by 1 base, with 12 bases between them. The germline CDR1 and CDR2 sequences are MNHEY and SVGAGI. Written as DNA, the CDR3 is TGTGCCAGCAGCCAACAGGGTGGGAACACTGAAGCTTTCTTT. Translating gives CASSQQGGNTEAFF.

The chain carries TRBV15 and TRBJ1-1; TRBD1 agrees at 8 bases. The ends lost 0 bases at V and 5 bases at J; junction bases unmatched: 8. Germline V gene data show CDR1 as LNHNV and CDR2 as YYDKDF (reference sequence). The CDR3 spans 16 residues. The CDR3: CATSRDWDRQGTEAFF. In nucleotides, the CDR3 is TGTGCCACCAGCAGAGATTGGGACAGGCAGGGAACTGAAGCTTTCTTT.

The chain has TRBV5-4 and TRBJ2-1; 8 positions agree with TRBD2. The CDR3 has 16 residues. The V and J ends lost 0 bases and 4 bases, in that order; junction bases with no gene match: 6. In germline, CDR1 is SGHNT, CDR2 YYREEE (reference sequence). The CDR3 region has the DNA TGTGCCAGCAGCTTGGCCGGTAGCGGGATTTACAATGAGCAGTTCTTC. Translation: CASSLAGSGIYNEQFF.

This rearrangement joins TRBV7-8 to TRBJ1-4, with D possibly matching TRBD1 (5 bases). The CDR3 is 17 amino acids. The germline CDR1 and CDR2 sequences are SGHVS and FQNEAQ. The V end was cut by 8 bases, the J end by 2 bases, with 21 bases between. The CDR3 DNA reads TGTGCCAGCCGCCGACAATGGGGCATGATCACTAATGAAAAACTGTTTTTT. This sequence encodes CASRRQWGMITNEKLFF.

This chain connects TRBV19 to TRBJ1-1, with D possibly TRBD1 on 6 matching bases. The CDR3 is 17 residues long. V was shortened by 3 bases and J by 2 bases, with 19 bases between the two germline ends. Germline V gives CDR1 LNHDA, CDR2 SQIVND (reference sequence). The CDR3 DNA follows: TGTGCCAGTAGTATTGAGGCTCCTGGGGGCCCTAACACTGAAGCTTTCTTT. Protein sequence: CASSIEAPGGPNTEAFF.